A single sample is the source of the 12 T cell receptor beta chains below, sequenced in a study of a mutant IDH1 vaccine in newly diagnosed glioma. Time point specified: baseline, week 1 (first vaccination visit). Described treatment: pre-vaccination baseline after standard-of-care therapy. Assay: immunoSEQ multiplex PCR; the TCRdb copy retains only in-frame clones and omits some. The sample yields around 30,000 clones, about four fifths seen once. Sample: peripheral blood mononuclear cells (PBMCs), taken from a glioma patient treated with radiotherapy, temozolomide or both. Source of these receptors: a man in his fifties with glioma. Some clones in this sample may be carry-over from other donors' samples.

CDR3 amino acids: CASSLGATGPYEQYF. CDR3 bases: TGTGCCAGCAGCTTGGGTGCGACAGGTCCATACGAGCAGTACTTC. The chain uses TRBV11-2 and TRBJ2-7; D possibly corresponds to TRBD1 (6 bases). Trimming left V 3 bases short and J 4 bases short, with 16 bases between. The germline gives CDR1 SGHAT, CDR2 FQNNGV. This CDR3 region has 15 residues. Variable domain in full (rest from reference TRBV11-2 and TRBJ2-7): EAGVAQSPRYKIIEKRQSVAFWCNPISGHATLYWYQQILGQGPKLLIQFQNNGVVDDSQLPKDRFSAERLKGVDSTLKIQPAKLEDSAVYLCASSLGATGPYEQYFGPGTRLTVT.

The chain employs TRBV19 and TRBJ2-4, with 7 bases that match TRBD1. V gave up 1 base and J gave up 7 bases; unmatched junction bases: 7. This CDR3 comprises 15 residues. The germline CDR1 and CDR2 sequences are LNHDA and SQIVND (reference sequence). This CDR3 reads CASSIGSRGINIQYF. As DNA, the CDR3 is TGTGCCAGTAGTATAGGGAGCAGGGGGATCAACATTCAGTACTTC.

This clone showed up just once. The chain couples TRBV5-1 to TRBJ2-4, with D tentatively TRBD1 (5 bases). Germline values: CDR1 SGHRS, CDR2 YFSETQ. V was shortened by 4 bases and J by 8 bases, with 7 bases between the two germline ends. This CDR3 contains 11 residues. CDR3 sequence reads: CASSPRDIQYF. CDR3 DNA sequence: TGCGCCAGCAGCCCCAGGGACATTCAGTACTTC. The variable domain in full, with the rest retrieved from reference TRBV5-1 and TRBJ2-4, is KAGVTQTPRYLIKTRGQQVTLSCSPISGHRSVSWYQQTPGQGLQFLFEYFSETQRNKGNFPGRFSGRQFSNSRSEMNVSTLELGDSALYLCASSPRDIQYFGAGTRLSVL.

This clone has a single count. This sequence joins TRBV18 and TRBJ2-5; tentatively, D is TRBD1 (7 bases). This CDR3 contains 16 residues. Per germline, CDR1 KGHSH and CDR2 LQKENI. Trimming cost V 3 bases and J 2 bases, with 16 bases left between them. The CDR3 nucleotides read TGTGCCAGCTCACCGGCTGCGACAGGGACTCAAGAGACCCAGTACTTC. Translated: CASSPAATGTQETQYF.

A single count supports this clone. The rearrangement links TRBV5-1 to TRBJ1-4; 9 positions match TRBD1. Per germline, CDR1 SGHRS and CDR2 YFSETQ. The CDR3 has 15 residues. The trim removed 0 bases at V and 4 bases at J, leaving 1 base unmatched. CDR3 DNA sequence: TGCGCCAGCAGCTTGGAGGGACAGGGTAATGAAAAACTGTTTTTT. It yields the protein CASSLEGQGNEKLFF.

The chain carries TRBV7-8 and TRBJ2-6; D tentatively fits TRBD1 or TRBD2 (6 bases each). CDR1 SGHVS and CDR2 FQNEAQ come from the germline V gene. V was clipped by 5 bases and J by 2 bases, with 25 bases between them. CDR3 length: 20 amino acids. CDR3 bases: TGTGCCAGCAGCCCGCATATTGGGGGGAACAGGGTTGCTGGGGCCAACGTCCTGACTTTC. As protein: CASSPHIGGNRVAGANVLTF.

The rearrangement links TRBV11-3 to TRBJ2-7; 7 bases align to TRBD1. Germline CDR1 SGHNT, CDR2 YENEEA. Trimming cost V 1 base and J 1 base; bases outside gene matches: 4. The CDR3 loop spans 15 amino acids. This CDR3 reads CASSLGQGPSYEQYF. The CDR3 bases are TGTGCCAGCAGCTTAGGACAGGGTCCTTCCTACGAGCAGTACTTC.

The chain couples TRBV7-9 to TRBJ1-1; D unclear. V lost 2 bases and J lost 0, with 4 bases in between. Germline-derived CDR1 and CDR2 are SEHNR and FQNEAQ (reference sequence). CDR3 length equals 13 residues. The DNA of the CDR3 is TGTGCCAGCAGCTTAAAAGTGAACACTGAAGCTTTCTTT. It specifies CASSLKVNTEAFF. Complete variable domain (other parts from reference TRBV7-9 and TRBJ1-1): DTGVSQNPRHKITKRGQNVTFRCDPISEHNRLYWYRQTLGQGPEFLTYFQNEAQLEKSRLLSDRFSAERPKGSFSTLEIQRTEQGDSAMYLCASSLKVNTEAFFGQGTRLTVV.

The chain carries TRBV6-1 and TRBJ1-5; unclear D gene. Trimming left V 6 bases short and J 4 bases short, with 4 bases between. The CDR3 is 11 residues long. Germline CDR1 and CDR2: MNHNS and SASEGT. The CDR3 region has the DNA TGTGCCAGCAGCGGGAATCAGCCCCAGCATTTT. It yields the protein CASSGNQPQHF.

The rearrangement uses TRBV10-3 and TRBJ1-1, with D perhaps matching TRBD1 (5 bases). Trimming stripped 3 bases from V and 0 bases from J, with 8 bases between. Germline assignment: CDR1 ENHRY and CDR2 SYGVKD. The CDR3 covers 14 residues. CDR3 bases: TGTGCCATCAGTGAAGTGGGGGTGAACACTGAAGCTTTCTTT. As protein: CAISEVGVNTEAFF.

V gene TRBV21-1 combines with J gene TRBJ1-5; TRBD1, the table's D call, was not compared with the DNA. TRBV21-1 is tagged as a pseudogene. This CDR3 has 16 amino acids. The CDR3 reads CASSKDRGTDYQPQHF. In DNA form, the CDR3 reads TGTGCCAGCAGCAAAGACCGGGGGACAGATTATCAGCCCCAGCATTTT.

The J gene is TRBJ2-1, the V gene TRBV6-5, with 10 nucleotides matching TRBD1. The CDR3 is 15 residues long. Germline values: CDR1 MNHEY, CDR2 SVGAGI. V shed 6 bases, J shed 5 bases, and the junction held 7 bases outside the gene matches. The CDR3 sequence is CASRLTGGADNEQFF. The CDR3 nucleotides read TGTGCCAGCAGACTGACAGGGGGCGCCGACAATGAGCAGTTCTTC.